The 28 T cell receptor beta chains below were found in one sample sequenced in a study of T cells in women clearing cervical HPV infection listed by TCRdb under 2018. The library came from the immunoSEQ multiplex PCR assay. TCRdb carries this immuneACCESS record with in-frame sequences only. Its versions omit some clonotypes, under half of them owing to an unresolved V gene in the studies checked, with the rest unexplained. The sample table includes 25,000 or so clones. Together, the top ten hold more than 9.5% of the sample. The sequenced material came from blood buffy coat. All receptors come from a woman between 18 and 69 years old with a cervical HPV16 infection that either progressed to CIN3+ or cleared (not recorded which).

About this clone itself: The sequenced fragment ends 3 residues before the CDR3 boundary, so the rest is inferred from the germline J gene. V and J are TRBV20-1 and TRBJ1-5, with a tentative D call TRBD1 (5 bases). The CDR3 has 14 amino acids. V was cut by 6 bases and J by 6 bases, with 18 bases left in between. Germline lookup yields CDR1 DFQATT and CDR2 SNEGSKA (reference sequence). CDR3 loop: CSARQGAATQPQHF. The sequenced CDR3 bases are TGCAGTGCAAGGCAGGGTGCGGCGACTCAGCCC.

Comment on this clone: The read ends 3 residues before the CDR3 terminus; that terminus is restored from the germline J gene. Additional DNA sequences in this sample encode the identical CDR3. J is TRBJ1-3 and V is TRBV20-1; no clear D gene. The CDR3 covers 12 residues. CDR1 and CDR2 from the germline V gene are DFQATT and SNEGSKA (reference sequence). CDR3 DNA (partial): TGCAGTGCTAGAACCAACACCCAACCC. This codes for CSARTNTQP. The full CDR3 protein is CSARTNTQPIYF.

About this clone: Sequencing ends 3 residues short of the CDR3 end; the germline J gene provides the rest. The rearrangement joins TRBV19 to TRBJ1-5; 12 nucleotides agree with TRBD1. This CDR3 is 16 amino acids long. Trimming removed 3 bases from V and 6 bases from J; junction bases left unmatched: 6. CDR1 is LNHDA and CDR2 is SQIVND in the germline V gene (reference sequence). Incomplete CDR3 DNA: TGTGCCAGTAGTATGGGGACAGGGGGCTTAGTTCAGCCC. Its translation is CASSMGTGGLVQP. The whole CDR3 region reads CASSMGTGGLVQPQHF.

As to this clone: Read coverage stops 3 residues before the CDR3 terminus; the germline J gene supplies the remainder. The chain employs TRBV29-1 and TRBJ1-2; no reliable D call. The germline V gene has CDR1 SQVTM and CDR2 ANQGSEA. The V end was cut by 3 bases, the J end by 4 bases, with 18 bases between. The CDR3 length is 15 residues. The CDR3 bases that were read are TGCAGCGTTGATTTATTGGGCAGGATGGGCTATGGC. This encodes CSVDLLGRMGYG. In full, the CDR3 reads CSVDLLGRMGYGYTF.

A note on this clone: The read ends 3 residues early relative to the CDR3; the germline J gene fills the gap. V is TRBV7-2 and J is TRBJ2-3; 12 bases line up with TRBD2. The germline V gene has CDR1 SGHTA and CDR2 FQGNSA. The CDR3 extends over 15 amino acids. The covered CDR3 bases are TGTGCCAGCAGCTCGTCTAGCGGGAGGGTTAAGACG. It encodes CASSSSSGRVKT. The full CDR3 reads CASSSSSGRVKTQYF.

Remarks on this clone: The observed sequence ends 3 residues before the CDR3 terminus, with the missing tail filled in from the germline J gene. J is TRBJ1-1 and V is TRBV7-8; 9 bases match TRBD1. V was pared by 5 bases and J by 3 bases, with 13 bases of the junction left unmatched. This CDR3 spans 17 amino acids. Per the germline V gene, CDR1 is SGHVS and CDR2 is FQNEAQ. CDR3 sequence: CASSKGQGRASYTEAFF. The part of the CDR3 DNA that was read is TGTGCCAGCAGCAAAGGACAGGGGAGGGCGTCGTACACTGAA.

Comments on this clone: The sequence runs out 3 residues before the end of the CDR3; the remainder is reconstructed from the germline J gene. The chain employs TRBV14 and TRBJ2-7; D remains unclear. V was cut by 3 bases and J by 6 bases, with 18 bases left in between. CDR1 and CDR2 from the germline V gene are SGHDN and FVKESK. The CDR3 is 15 residues long. The CDR3 is CASSQEPGSFTEQYF. CDR3 bases read: TGTGCCAGCAGCCAGGAACCCGGGTCTTTTACCGAG.

A note on this clone: The read stops 3 residues short of the end of the CDR3; the missing end is completed from the germline J gene. The chain employs TRBV7-9 and TRBJ2-7; 7 nucleotides agree with TRBD1. Germline V lookup: CDR1 SEHNR, CDR2 FQNEAQ (reference sequence). The CDR3 consists of 13 residues. Trimming at V came to 7 bases and at J to 2 bases, leaving 5 bases not matched to a gene. The CDR3 reads CASTPGQPYEQYF. The CDR3 bases that were read are TGTGCCAGCACCCCGGGACAGCCCTACGAG.

In the case of this clone: The read stops 3 residues short of the end of the CDR3; the missing end is completed from the germline J gene. The V and J genes are TRBV20-1 and TRBJ2-5, with D tentatively TRBD2 (6 bases). The V end was cut by 5 bases, the J end by 5 bases, with 12 bases between. The CDR3 totals 12 residues. Germline assignment: CDR1 DFQATT and CDR2 SNEGSKA (reference sequence). The covered CDR3 bases are TGCAGTGCTGGTCCGGCGGGGGAGACC. Its translation: CSAGPAGET. The whole CDR3 protein is CSAGPAGETQYF.

With regard to this clone: Sequencing ends 3 residues short of the CDR3 end; the germline J gene provides the rest. V is TRBV5-1 and J is TRBJ2-5, with D perhaps TRBD1 (5 bases). The CDR3 is 14 residues long. V was cut by 0 bases and J by 4 bases, with 10 bases left in between. Germline CDR1 and CDR2: SGHRS and YFSETQ. This CDR3 is CASSLGTPTETQYF. Partial CDR3 DNA: TGCGCCAGCAGCTTGGGGACACCAACAGAGACC.

A remark on this clone: The CDR3 end falls 3 residues outside the read, so it is completed with the germline J gene. The V call is TRBV28, the J call TRBJ1-5; D is unresolved. V gave up 7 bases and J gave up 5 bases, with 18 bases separating them. The germline gives CDR1 MDHEN, CDR2 SYDVKM. The CDR3 covers 15 residues. CDR3 region: CASTTEGAGDQPQHF. The CDR3 DNA, read in part, is TGTGCCAGCACCACCGAGGGAGCGGGAGATCAGCCC. Full variable domain (remainder filled in from reference TRBV28 and TRBJ1-5): DVKVTQSSRYLVKRTGEKVFLECVQDMDHENMFWYRQDPGLGLRLIYFSYDVKMKEKGDIPEGYSVSREKKERFSLILESASTNQTSMYLCASTTEGAGDQPQHFGDGTRLSIL.

The covered CDR3 bases are TGTGCCAGTCGACAGTTCACCGGGGAG. Translation gives CASRQFTGE. The full CDR3 protein reads CASRQFTGELFF. The V gene is TRBV2, the J gene TRBJ2-2; D may be TRBD1 (5 bases). Read coverage stops 3 residues before the CDR3 terminus; the germline J gene supplies the remainder. V was clipped by 9 bases and J by 4 bases, with 9 bases between them. The CDR3 contains 12 residues. CDR1 is SNHLY and CDR2 is FYNNEI in the germline V gene.

About this clone: With the read ending 3 residues before the CDR3 end, the germline J gene is used to fill in that end. The V call is TRBV5-1, the J call TRBJ1-4; TRBD1 matches 7 bases. The CDR3 is 14 amino acids. Germline CDR1 and CDR2: SGHRS and YFSETQ. Here the CDR3 reads CASSEGQKLSPLFF. Incomplete CDR3 DNA: TGCGCCAGCAGCGAGGGACAGAAACTATCACCA.

Comments on this clone: The junction and the germline gene differ at one end; a read error may be behind it. Read coverage stops 3 residues before the CDR3 terminus; the germline J gene supplies the remainder. The chain links TRBV7-9 to TRBJ2-3; perhaps TRBD1 as D (5 bases). This CDR3 spans 13 amino acids. Germline CDR1 and CDR2: SEHNR and FQNEAQ (reference sequence). CDR3 loop: CASSPHGAETQYF. CDR3 DNA, as far as it was read: TGTGCCAGCAGCCCCCATGGGGCAGAGACG.

The covered CDR3 bases are TGTGCCAGTAGTAGGGACAGGGGGCCGTACGAG. Its protein product is CASSRDRGPYE. The entire CDR3 reads CASSRDRGPYEQYF. This rearrangement joins TRBV19 to TRBJ2-7; 12 bases line up with TRBD1. Coverage ceases 3 residues before the CDR3 finishes, and the germline J gene fills in the end. The V and J ends lost 4 bases and 4 bases, in that order; junction bases with no gene match: 2. The CDR3 consists of 14 residues. Germline values: CDR1 LNHDA, CDR2 SQIVND (reference sequence).

The chain's CDR3 is CASRQQGRGTEAFF. CDR3 bases read: TGTGCCAGCAGACAACAGGGTAGGGGTACTGAA. The chain joins TRBV6-2 or TRBV6-3 to TRBJ1-1; D is possibly TRBD1 (6 bases). The CDR3 end is not reached by the read, which stops 3 residues before it; the germline J gene fills it in. V was trimmed by 6 bases and J by 5 bases, leaving 16 bases between them. The CDR3 is 14 amino acids. The germline CDR1 and CDR2 sequences are MNHEY and SVGEGT.

The CDR3 bases that were read are TGTGCCACCAGCAGTTGGCAAGGGGCGACTTGGGGTAGGGATACG. Protein sequence: CATSSWQGATWGRDT. The whole CDR3 sequence is CATSSWQGATWGRDTQYF. V gene TRBV15 combines with J gene TRBJ2-3; D is possibly TRBD1 (5 bases). Read sequence stops 3 residues before the CDR3 end, and the germline J gene provides the missing end. CDR1 LNHNV and CDR2 YYDKDF come from the germline V gene (reference sequence). The CDR3 is 18 residues long. Trimming stripped 3 bases from V and 6 bases from J, with 25 bases between. Full variable domain (outside the CDR3, taken from reference TRBV15 and TRBJ2-3): DAMVIQNPRYQVTQFGKPVTLSCSQTLNHNVMYWYQQKSSQAPKLLFHYYDKDFNNEADTPDNFQSRRPNTSFCFLDIRSPGLGDTAMYLCATSSWQGATWGRDTQYFGPGTRLTVL.

Concerning this clone itself: The read finishes 3 residues shy of the CDR3 end, and the germline J gene is used to complete it. J is TRBJ1-5 and V is TRBV19; D might be TRBD1 (5 bases). V shed 6 bases and J shed 0 bases, with 12 bases lying between them. This CDR3 is built from 15 residues. Germline loops: CDR1 LNHDA, CDR2 SQIVND (reference sequence). The CDR3 DNA, read in part, is TGTGCCAGTAGCAAGAAAGGGGATAGCAATCAGCCC. It translates to CASSKKGDSNQP. The full CDR3 is CASSKKGDSNQPQHF.

Details on this clone: The CDR3 end lies 3 residues beyond the end of the read and is filled in from the germline J gene. The rearrangement links TRBV7-2 to TRBJ2-7; possible D gene TRBD1, 5 bases. V lost 2 bases, J lost 4 bases, and 9 bases lay in between. CDR3 length: 13 amino acids. Germline V lookup: CDR1 SGHTA, CDR2 FQGNSA. CDR3 residues: CASSLLDSYEQYF. The CDR3 bases that were read are TGTGCCAGCAGCTTACTCGACAGTTACGAG.

Of note for this clone: Sequencing ends 3 residues short of the CDR3 end; the germline J gene provides the rest. The J gene is TRBJ2-7, the V gene TRBV14, with 8 bases fitting TRBD1. The CDR3 covers 15 residues. V shed 2 bases and J 2 bases; nucleotides not matched to a gene: 5. Germline V CDR1 and CDR2: SGHDN, FVKESK. CDR3 sequence reads: CASSQMDRDTYEQYF. The DNA read from the CDR3 is TGTGCCAGCAGCCAAATGGACAGGGACACCTACGAG.

Notes on this clone: The read ends 3 residues shy of where the CDR3 ends; the end is completed using the germline J gene. The J gene is TRBJ2-1, the V gene TRBV12-5; D is perhaps TRBD1 (5 bases). The V end was cut by 7 bases, the J end by 8 bases, with 21 bases between. CDR1 LGHNT and CDR2 FRNRAP come from the germline V gene. The CDR3 has 15 residues. Incomplete CDR3 DNA: TGTGCTAGTGCCGACGGATCCACAAGGGGCGATGAG. Translating it yields CASADGSTRGDE. The whole CDR3 reads CASADGSTRGDEQFF.

About this clone itself: Read coverage stops 3 residues before the CDR3 terminus; the germline J gene supplies the remainder. V usage is TRBV6-1 and J usage is TRBJ1-5, with D hard to call. V was trimmed by 4 bases and J by 8 bases, leaving 6 bases between them. Germline V gene sequence: CDR1 MNHNS, CDR2 SASEGT. CDR3 length: 11 residues. Incomplete CDR3 DNA: TGTGCCAGCAGTGCGCTAGAGCCC. It encodes CASSALEP. The entire CDR3 protein is CASSALEPQHF.

As to this clone: The read halts 3 residues ahead of the CDR3 end, with the missing end drawn from the germline J gene. V gene TRBV5-6 combines with J gene TRBJ2-5, with TRBD1 matching over 7 bases. Unmatched junction bases numbered 8, after V lost 1 base and J lost 5 bases. Germline lookup yields CDR1 SGHDT and CDR2 YYEEEE. This CDR3 contains 15 residues. The sequenced part of the CDR3 DNA is TGTGCCAGCAGCTTGCCTAAAGGGGGCAGGGAGACC. It encodes CASSLPKGGRET. The full-length CDR3 reads as CASSLPKGGRETQYF.

With regard to this clone: The observed sequence ends 3 residues before the CDR3 terminus, with the missing tail filled in from the germline J gene. This chain uses TRBV5-1 with TRBJ2-1; D possibly corresponds to TRBD2 (5 bases). This CDR3 contains 18 residues. Per the germline V gene, CDR1 is SGHRS and CDR2 is YFSETQ. V lost 0 bases and J lost 3, with 19 bases in between. CDR3 DNA, as far as it was read: TGCGCCAGCAGCTTGGTCGGTAGCGAGGGAAAGGGCTACAATGAG. Translation: CASSLVGSEGKGYNE. The CDR3 reads in full as CASSLVGSEGKGYNEQFF.

To note about this clone: The read ends 3 residues early relative to the CDR3; the germline J gene fills the gap. This chain uses TRBV10-3 with TRBJ2-1; 8 bases are shared with TRBD2. The CDR3 covers 15 residues. Germline V gene data show CDR1 as ENHRY and CDR2 as SYGVKD. V was pared by 4 bases and J by 6 bases, with 8 bases of the junction left unmatched. CDR3 bases read: TGTGCCATCAGTGCCGGGACTAGGGTTCTCAATGAG. Its translation is CAISAGTRVLNE. In full, the CDR3 reads CAISAGTRVLNEQFF.

CDR3 DNA, as far as it was read: TGTGCCAGCTCACAGACAGGGTTAAGCAATCAGCCG. It codes for CASSQTGLSNQP. The full CDR3 protein reads CASSQTGLSNQPQYF. V and J are TRBV18 and TRBJ2-3; TRBD1 matches 7 bases. The CDR3 end falls 3 residues outside the read, so it is completed with the germline J gene. The CDR3 loop spans 15 amino acids. Per the germline V gene, CDR1 is KGHSH and CDR2 is LQKENI.

With respect to this clone: The read falls 3 residues short of the CDR3 end, and the missing part is taken from the germline J gene. The chain recombines TRBV7-2 with TRBJ1-1; 7 positions match TRBD1. In germline, CDR1 is SGHTA, CDR2 FQGNSA. The CDR3 has 13 amino acids. CDR3 DNA (partial): TGTGCCAGCAGACAGGACAGGACAGGCCAA. Translated: CASRQDRTGQ. The entire CDR3 sequence reads CASRQDRTGQAFF. Together with reference TRBV7-2 and TRBJ1-1, the CDR3 gives the full variable domain: GAGVSQSPSNKVTEKGKDVELRCDPISGHTALYWYRQSLGQGLEFLIYFQGNSAPDKSGLPSDRFSAERTGGSVSTLTIQRTQQEDSAVYLCASRQDRTGQAFFGQGTRLTVV.

To note about this clone: The read ends 3 residues shy of where the CDR3 ends; the end is completed using the germline J gene. Other DNA sequences within the sample encode an identical CDR3. The chain uses TRBV7-7 and TRBJ1-3, with a tentative D call TRBD1 (5 bases). The CDR3 runs to 15 residues. The germline CDR1 and CDR2 sequences are SSHAT and FNYEAQ (reference sequence). Trimming removed 3 bases from V and 1 base from J, with 10 bases in between. The CDR3 spells CASSLSTASGNTIYF. The sequenced part of the CDR3 DNA is TGTGCCAGCAGCTTGTCGACAGCTTCTGGAAACACC.